This T cell receptor (beta chain) was sequenced during a study of blood T cells in healthy people across ages. Broader study findings: Unsorted PBMCs prevented conclusive naive versus antigen-experienced comparison. Age showed a roughly linear inverse relationship with TCR beta diversity per million T cells.

The use of a sample-barcoded 5' primer and a J-beta primer mix characterized a second PCR of 7 to 11 cycles. All cDNA molecules were each tagged by a template-switch adaptor with 12 random nucleotides. TCRdb used MiXCR to reprocess the 5' RACE reads, holding one entry per CDR3 protein. The repertoire holds 2 million or so distinct CDR3 sequences, roughly 49% seen once, with approximately 2% in the top ten. Remarks on this clonotype: Its antigen is currently unknown.

This receptor was taken from a woman in her thirties or forties in good health. Specimen: blood.

CDR3: CAISPDRDGYGYTF. The CDR3 DNA reads as TGTGCCATCAGTCCCGACAGGGACGGCTATGGCTACACCTTC. The chain couples TRBV10-3 to TRBJ1-2; TRBD1 aligns across 7 bases. CDR1 ENHRY and CDR2 SYGVKD come from the germline V gene. The ends lost 5 bases at V and 4 bases at J; junction bases unmatched: 7. The CDR3 contains 14 residues.